This T cell receptor (beta chain) emerged from a study of blood T cell repertoires in COVID-19. The overall study: T cells, B-cell-depleted T cells, or PBMCs supplied cDNA or gDNA.

CDR3 length: 13 residues. Trimming left V 3 bases short and J 5 bases short, with 9 bases between. Germline assignment: CDR1 KGHDR and CDR2 SFDVKD. Individuals aged about 18 to 90 years were recruited from about two dozen US areas. Cohort allocation depended upon clinical history that participants reported. The table came from immunoSEQ multiplex PCR; TCRdb's copy has only in-frame clones and leaves some out. The sample lists some 260,000 clones, around four fifths occurring once. Sequenced: PBMCs or T cells enriched from blood (not recorded which). The sequence came from a man under 40 with acute COVID-19. This chain connects TRBV24-1 to TRBJ1-1, with a tentative D call TRBD1 (5 bases). CDR3 in amino acids: CATSDPGGTEAFF. The CDR3 bases are TGTGCCACCAGTGATCCCGGGGGAACTGAAGCTTTCTTT.